What follows describes a single T cell receptor beta chain. Its antigen remains unknown. Only in-frame clones appear in the TCRdb table, and some are missing; sequencing was by immunoSEQ multiplex PCR. The sample shows tens of thousands of clones, around 76% of them seen only once. This sample is part of a study of memory CD4+ T cells and cytomegalovirus serostatus. At the level of the study: This sample comes from healthy Belgian adults, roughly nine CMV seropositive, about 25 seronegative.

Trimming took 5 bases from V and 3 from J; bases not matched to a gene: 4. The germline CDR1 and CDR2 sequences are SGHVS and FNYEAQ. The CDR3 contains 13 residues. Single viable CD3+CD4+CD8-CD45RO+ cells were sorted as the memory CD4+ T cells. Donors' CMV status reflects serum IgG against pp150, pp28, p38, p52. Overall study results and limits: Of under 200 reported CMV TCRbeta sequences, about 67 were found in memory CD4+ repertoires.

This TCR was recovered from an adult in good health and CMV-seropositive. The sequencing input was memory CD4+ T cells from blood. The rearrangement links TRBV7-6 to TRBJ2-7; 7 bases map to TRBD1. CDR3 nucleotide sequence: TGTGCCAGCAGCCCAGGACAGGACTACGAGCAGTACTTC. Protein product: CASSPGQDYEQYF. The complete variable domain, with remaining parts taken from reference TRBV7-6 and TRBJ2-7, reads GAGVSQSPRYKVTKRGQDVALRCDPISGHVSLYWYRQALGQGPEFLTYFNYEAQQDKSGLPNDRFSAERPEGSISTLTIQRTEQRDSAMYRCASSPGQDYEQYFGPGTRLTVT.